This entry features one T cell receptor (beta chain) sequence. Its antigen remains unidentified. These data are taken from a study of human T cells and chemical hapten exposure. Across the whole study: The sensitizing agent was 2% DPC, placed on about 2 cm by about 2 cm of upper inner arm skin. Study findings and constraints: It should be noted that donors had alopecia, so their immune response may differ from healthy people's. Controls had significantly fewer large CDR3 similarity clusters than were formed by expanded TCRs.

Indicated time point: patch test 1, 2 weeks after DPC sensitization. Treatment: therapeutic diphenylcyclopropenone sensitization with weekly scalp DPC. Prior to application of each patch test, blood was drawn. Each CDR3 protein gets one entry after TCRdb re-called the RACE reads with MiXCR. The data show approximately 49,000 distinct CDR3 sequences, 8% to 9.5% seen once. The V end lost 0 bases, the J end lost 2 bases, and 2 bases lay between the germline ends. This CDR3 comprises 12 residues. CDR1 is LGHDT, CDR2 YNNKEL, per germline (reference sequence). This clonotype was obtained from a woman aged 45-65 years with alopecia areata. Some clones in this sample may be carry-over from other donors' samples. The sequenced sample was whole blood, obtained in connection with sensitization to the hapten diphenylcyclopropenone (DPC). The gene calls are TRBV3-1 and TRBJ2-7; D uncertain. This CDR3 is CASSQEPYEQYF. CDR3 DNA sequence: TGTGCCAGCAGCCAAGAGCCCTACGAGCAGTACTTC.